The 30 T cell receptor beta chains listed next were all sequenced from one sample in a study of blood T cells in healthy people across ages. PCR was performed a second time for roughly 6 to 12 cycles using a sample-barcoded 5' primer and a J-beta primer mix. TCRdb passed the 5' RACE reads through MiXCR, listing each CDR3 protein once. Altogether about 670,000 distinct CDR3 sequences are present, roughly 43% being singletons, with the ten largest covering 25% to 30%. Sequencing was performed on blood. The receptors were sampled from a man older than 75 in good health.

J is TRBJ2-2 and V is TRBV10-3, with 8 bases identical to TRBD1. This CDR3 comprises 17 residues. V shed 3 bases, J shed 0 bases, and the junction held 6 bases outside the gene matches. Germline V gives CDR1 ENHRY, CDR2 SYGVKD. In DNA form, the CDR3 reads TGTGCCATCAGTGATCCCGGGACAGGAACGAACACCGGGGAGCTGTTTTTT. Its protein is CAISDPGTGTNTGELFF.

This clonotype occurred a few times. V is TRBV7-2 and J is TRBJ2-2, with 7 bases fitting TRBD2. Trimming at V came to 3 bases and at J to 0 bases, leaving 4 bases not matched to a gene. CDR1 SGHTA and CDR2 FQGNSA come from the germline V gene. The CDR3 covers 16 residues. The CDR3 spells CASSLLAASNTGELFF. The CDR3 DNA reads as TGTGCCAGCAGCTTGCTAGCGGCCTCGAACACCGGGGAGCTGTTTTTT.

This clonotype was recorded many times. J is TRBJ2-3 and V is TRBV12-3 or TRBV12-4; 10 nucleotides align to TRBD1. The CDR3 is 14 residues long. Germline trimming cut 7 bases from V and 4 bases from J; bases unmatched to any gene: 5. The CDR3 loop is CASTPGQGADTQYF. The CDR3 DNA is TGTGCCAGCACCCCCGGACAGGGGGCAGATACGCAGTATTTT.

In this sample, this clonotype turned up many times. This chain links TRBV4-2 with TRBJ2-5; D is perhaps TRBD1 or TRBD2 (5 bases each). Germline CDR1 reads LGHNA; CDR2 reads YNFKEQ. V was clipped by 0 bases and J by 7 bases, with 9 bases between them. The CDR3 loop spans 13 amino acids. As DNA, the CDR3 is TGTGCCAGCAGCCAAGATCTTGGGGGGACCCAGTACTTC. This codes for CASSQDLGGTQYF.

The chain joins TRBV24-1 to TRBJ2-3; TRBD1 might be the D (6 bases). Germline V gene sequence: CDR1 KGHDR, CDR2 SFDVKD. CDR3 length equals 14 residues. V dropped 7 bases and J dropped 8 bases, with 18 bases sitting between them. In nucleotides, the CDR3 is TGTGCCACCAGCCTGAAAAGACAGGCAGCTACGCAGTATTTT. It is translated as CATSLKRQAATQYF.

This chain uses TRBV4-3 with TRBJ2-7, with D tentatively TRBD2 (6 bases). Deletions cut 2 bases from V and 3 bases from J, with 17 bases between. This CDR3 region has 16 residues. CDR1 is LGHNA, CDR2 YSLEER, per germline. The CDR3: CASSQSVTMGLYEQYF. The CDR3 DNA follows: TGCGCCAGCAGCCAATCGGTCACAATGGGACTCTACGAGCAGTACTTC.

The rearrangement joins TRBV20-1 to TRBJ2-3, with TRBD1 as a possible D gene (6 bases). CDR3 length: 17 amino acids. In germline, CDR1 is DFQATT, CDR2 SNEGSKA (reference sequence). Trimming stripped 0 bases from V and 8 bases from J, with 24 bases between. CDR3 DNA sequence: TGCAGTGCTAGAGACCTACTTTATTCTAACAAAGGGGGTACGCAGTATTTT. Translation gives CSARDLLYSNKGGTQYF.

This clonotype came up many times. This chain uses TRBV9 with TRBJ2-5, with no clear D. Trimming removed 2 bases at V and 7 bases at J, with 9 bases between. This CDR3 is built from 12 residues. The germline V gene has CDR1 SGDLS and CDR2 YYNGEE. The CDR3 reads CASSVGMGTQYF. In DNA, the CDR3 is TGTGCCAGCAGCGTCGGAATGGGGACCCAGTACTTC.

The gene calls are TRBV20-1 and TRBJ2-3; TRBD2 matches 7 bases. Trimming removed 0 bases from V and 5 bases from J; junction bases left unmatched: 2. The CDR3 is 13 amino acids. Germline CDR1 DFQATT, CDR2 SNEGSKA (reference sequence). The CDR3 is CSARELAQDTQYF. Written as DNA, the CDR3 is TGCAGTGCTAGAGAACTAGCGCAAGATACGCAGTATTTT.

This clonotype has a handful of counts. The genes are TRBV2 and TRBJ2-5, with 10 bases matching TRBD2. The DNA end lines up better with TRBJ2-7; the J call may be wrong. CDR1 is SNHLY and CDR2 is FYNNEI in the germline V gene. The CDR3 sequence is 15 residues long. The CDR3 DNA follows: TGTGCCAGCAGTGAACGGCTAGCGGGAGTTCACGAGCAGTACTTC. Its protein is CASSERLAGVHEQYF.

The J gene is TRBJ2-3, the V gene TRBV20-1; 9 bases are a match to TRBD1. The V and J ends lost 5 bases and 2 bases, in that order; junction bases with no gene match: 8. The CDR3 is made up of 15 amino acids. Germline V lookup: CDR1 DFQATT, CDR2 SNEGSKA (reference sequence). CDR3 nucleotide sequence: TGCAGTGCTCGGGCCGGGACAGGGTACACAGATACGCAGTATTTT. It encodes CSARAGTGYTDTQYF.

As to this clonotype: One end of the junction fails to match germline, which may point to a read error. Written as DNA, the CDR3 is TGTGCCTGCAGCGCGCTAGTGGGAGATACCACAGATACGCAGTATTTT. It yields the protein CACSALVGDTTDTQYF. V and J are TRBV9 and TRBJ2-3; the D gene is possibly TRBD2 (5 bases). The germline V gene encodes CDR1 SGDLS and CDR2 YYNGEE. There are 16 residues in the CDR3. The full variable domain, its missing parts supplied by reference TRBV9 and TRBJ2-3, is DSGVTQTPKHLITATGQRVTLRCSPRSGDLSVYWYQQSLDQGLQFLIQYYNGEERAKGNILERFSAQQFPDLHSELNLSSLELGDSALYFCACSALVGDTTDTQYFGPGTRLTVL.

This sequence joins TRBV6-2 or TRBV6-3 and TRBJ2-1; 13 nucleotides agree with TRBD2. V lost 6 bases, J lost 15 bases, and 8 bases stayed unmatched. This CDR3 contains 13 residues. Germline V gene lookup returns CDR1 MNHEY and CDR2 SVGEGT. As DNA, the CDR3 is TGTGCCAGCAGCAGAGGACTAGCGGGAGACGTGTTCTTC. Its protein product is CASSRGLAGDVFF.

The rearrangement joins TRBV24-1 to TRBJ2-3; 10 bases are a match to TRBD1. CDR3 length equals 16 residues. With 1 base clipped from V and 6 bases from J, the junction kept 6 bases outside the gene matches. Germline V gene sequence: CDR1 KGHDR, CDR2 SFDVKD. CDR3 in amino acids: CATSDFGQGEADTQYF. CDR3 nucleotides: TGTGCCACCAGTGATTTCGGACAGGGGGAGGCGGATACGCAGTATTTT.

This clonotype showed up just a few times. The chain is built from TRBV12-3 or TRBV12-4 and TRBJ2-7; perhaps TRBD1 as D (7 bases). V lost 3 bases and J 3 bases, leaving 15 bases between the germline ends. CDR3 size: 15 residues. CDR3 DNA sequence: TGTGCCAGCAGTTTGGCGGGACAGATTGGCTACGAGCAGTACTTC. This sequence encodes CASSLAGQIGYEQYF.

The rearrangement links TRBV6-5 to TRBJ2-1; D perhaps matches TRBD2 (6 bases). The DNA end is a closer match to TRBJ2-7, so the J assignment may be wrong. CDR1 and CDR2 from the germline V gene are MNHEY and SVGAGI. The CDR3 consists of 18 residues. The CDR3, as DNA: TGTGCCAGCAGTTACTCTGCGGGGCCCATGGGGTCCTACAATGAGCAGTACTTC. Residues: CASSYSAGPMGSYNEQYF.

V gene TRBV12-3 or TRBV12-4 combines with J gene TRBJ1-4; TRBD1 matches 7 bases. J gave up 8 bases and V 6 bases, and 9 bases lay outside the gene matches. The CDR3 contains 14 residues. CDR3 amino acids: CASSPRQGREKLFF. Written as DNA, the CDR3 is TGTGCCAGCAGCCCAAGACAGGGAAGAGAAAAACTGTTTTTT.

The CDR3 region is CASSLNPDGYNEQYF. The CDR3, as DNA: TGTGCCAGCAGCTTGAATCCCGACGGGTACAATGAGCAGTACTTC. This chain connects TRBV5-5 to TRBJ2-7; D not certain. Deletions cut 1 base from V and 7 bases from J, with 18 bases between. The length of the CDR3 is 15 residues. Looked up from germline, CDR1 is SGHKS and CDR2 is YYEKEE (reference sequence).

This clonotype has ten or more counts. This chain uses TRBV10-3 with TRBJ2-3; no firm D call. V shed 9 bases and J shed 0 bases, with 7 bases lying between them. The CDR3 has 12 amino acids. Germline V CDR1 and CDR2: ENHRY, SYGVKD. The CDR3 sequence is CAMAHSTDTQYF. The CDR3 nucleotides read TGTGCCATGGCACACAGCACAGATACGCAGTATTTT.

This chain uses TRBV5-4 with TRBJ2-2; 10 bases are shared with TRBD1. Germline CDR1 and CDR2: SGHNT and YYREEE (reference sequence). This CDR3 is 16 amino acids long. V shed 1 base, J shed 4 bases, and the junction held 4 bases outside the gene matches. The CDR3 coding sequence is TGTGCCAGCAGCTTGAAGGGACAGGGGAGCACCGGGGAGCTGTTTTTT. Its protein is CASSLKGQGSTGELFF.

The chain combines TRBV2 with TRBJ2-5; no reliable D call. The ends were cut back, 7 bases at V and 1 base at J, with 13 bases in the middle. The CDR3 has 14 amino acids. The germline gives CDR1 SNHLY, CDR2 FYNNEI. The CDR3, as DNA: TGTGCCAGCAACACTGGTACCCCCCAAGAGACCCAGTACTTC. As protein: CASNTGTPQETQYF.

V is TRBV3-1 and J is TRBJ1-2; possible D gene TRBD1, 5 bases. CDR3 length: 14 amino acids. Trimming stripped 2 bases from V and 7 bases from J, with 14 bases between. From germline, CDR1 is LGHDT and CDR2 YNNKEL (reference sequence). CDR3 region: CASSQREGTFGYTF. The CDR3 DNA sequence: TGTGCCAGCAGCCAAAGGGAAGGGACTTTTGGCTACACCTTC. Drawing the rest from reference TRBV3-1 and TRBJ1-2, the complete variable domain is DTAVSQTPKYLVTQMGNDKSIKCEQNLGHDTMYWYKQDSKKFLKIMFSYNNKELIINETVPNRFSPKSPDKAHLNLHINSLELGDSAVYFCASSQREGTFGYTFGSGTRLTVV.

The chain is built from TRBV24-1 and TRBJ2-1; D is uncertain. Germline V lookup: CDR1 KGHDR, CDR2 SFDVKD. The CDR3 has 14 amino acids. Trimming shortened V by 4 bases and J by 6 bases, and 12 bases separated the two germline ends. Here the CDR3 reads CATSDSIAPNEQFF. For the CDR3, the DNA is TGTGCCACCAGTGACTCGATAGCCCCCAATGAGCAGTTCTTC.

V and J are TRBV2 and TRBJ2-1; D uncertain. Between the trimmed V and J ends, which lost 1 base and 0 bases, there was a span of 10 bases. Looked up from germline, CDR1 is SNHLY and CDR2 is FYNNEI. This CDR3 comprises 16 residues. The CDR3 nucleotides are TGTGCCAGCAGTGAAGAGGCAGACGTCTCCTACAATGAGCAGTTCTTC. As protein: CASSEEADVSYNEQFF.

The chain couples TRBV6-2 or TRBV6-3 to TRBJ2-1; TRBD1 matches 7 bases. The CDR3 spans 14 residues. Unmatched junction bases numbered 6, after V lost 6 bases and J lost 4 bases. The germline CDR1 and CDR2 sequences are MNHEY and SVGEGT. The DNA of the CDR3 is TGTGCCAGCAGGCCGGGACAGTCGTACAATGAGCAGTTCTTC. It is translated as CASRPGQSYNEQFF.

The chain uses TRBV4-1 and TRBJ1-2, with D possibly being TRBD1 (6 bases). Germline V lookup: CDR1 MGHRA, CDR2 YSYEKL. V was trimmed by 4 bases and J by 1 base, leaving 10 bases between them. The CDR3 loop spans 14 amino acids. This chain's CDR3 is CASSRGQNNYGYTF. For the CDR3, the DNA is TGCGCCAGCAGCCGAGGACAGAATAACTATGGCTACACCTTC.

This clonotype was detected only a few times. The CDR3 DNA follows: TGTGCCAGCAGCTTCCCAGGGACAGGGGTAGCTTTCTTT. Its protein product is CASSFPGTGVAFF. J is TRBJ1-1 and V is TRBV11-1; 10 bases line up with TRBD1. V was clipped by 3 bases and J by 10 bases; unmatched bases: 5. The CDR3 sequence is 13 residues long. Germline assignment: CDR1 SGHAT and CDR2 FQDESV (reference sequence).

The chain has TRBV29-1 and TRBJ2-5; 7 nucleotides line up with TRBD1. Matching the DNA end better, TRBJ2-1 makes the J call doubtful. Germline CDR1 SQVTM, CDR2 ANQGSEA. The CDR3 runs to 13 residues. CDR3 DNA sequence: TGCAGCGTAGATACAGGGGTTCAAGAGACCCAGTTCTTC. It is translated as CSVDTGVQETQFF.

This clonotype occurred a few times. V is TRBV28 and J is TRBJ1-2, with D tentatively TRBD1 (6 bases). CDR3 length: 11 amino acids. The germline CDR1 and CDR2 sequences are MDHEN and SYDVKM. The V gene lost 10 bases and the J gene lost 5 bases, with 11 bases spanning the gap. The CDR3 spells CATEGGYGYTF. CDR3 DNA sequence: TGTGCCACCGAAGGGGGGTATGGCTACACCTTC.

This clonotype showed up just a few times. The rearrangement joins TRBV5-1 to TRBJ2-5, with D possibly called TRBD1 or TRBD2 (8 bases each). Germline CDR1 and CDR2: SGHRS and YFSETQ. Trimming stripped 3 bases from V and 4 bases from J, with 16 bases between. CDR3 length: 15 amino acids. The CDR3 protein is CASSSDRAGGETQYF. In DNA, the CDR3 is TGCGCCAGCAGCTCGGACAGGGCGGGAGGAGAGACCCAGTACTTC.